Each of the 30 T cell receptor beta chains below was sequenced from the same sample in a study of blood T cell repertoires in COVID-19. Repertoires were generated with immunoSEQ multiplex PCR, while TCRdb's copy carries only in-frame clones and drops some. This table has 250,000 to 350,000 clones, 85% appearing once. Sequencing was done on a sample of PBMCs or T cells enriched from blood (not recorded which). The receptors shown here come from a woman in her forties or fifties who had recovered from COVID-19.

The rearrangement uses TRBV18 and TRBJ2-5, with a possible D match to TRBD2 (5 bases). The CDR3 covers 15 residues. V was trimmed by 2 bases and J by 5 bases, leaving 15 bases between them. Germline loops: CDR1 KGHSH, CDR2 LQKENI. CDR3 in DNA: TGTGCCAGCTCACCAAACAGCGGACGACGGGAGACCCAGTACTTC. Translation: CASSPNSGRRETQYF.

V gene TRBV7-9 combines with J gene TRBJ1-2; D uncertain. The CDR3 runs to 14 residues. V was pared by 3 bases and J by 0 bases, with 8 bases between. Germline V lookup: CDR1 SEHNR, CDR2 FQNEAQ (reference sequence). The CDR3 nucleotides read TGTGCCAGCAGCTTCGGGGAATCTAACTATGGCTACACCTTC. Protein sequence: CASSFGESNYGYTF.

The CDR3 spells CASSEFLGAAGNTIYF. CDR3 nucleotides: TGCGCCAGCAGTGAGTTTCTGGGGGCAGCTGGAAACACCATATATTTT. The chain couples TRBV10-2 to TRBJ1-3; maybe TRBD1 (6 bases). CDR1 is WSHSY and CDR2 is SAAADI in the germline V gene. Trimming cost V 1 base and J 2 bases, with 12 bases left between them. The CDR3 runs to 16 residues.

The chain carries TRBV2 and TRBJ1-2; TRBD1 matches at 7 bases. Germline loops: CDR1 SNHLY, CDR2 FYNNEI. The CDR3 is 14 residues long. V dropped 5 bases and J dropped 8; count of bases not matched to a gene: 11. CDR3 bases: TGTGCCAGCAGTCCCCCTCTGACAGGGCAAGGCTACACCTTC. As protein: CASSPPLTGQGYTF. Based on the CDR3 plus reference TRBV2 and TRBJ1-2, the full variable domain is EPEVTQTPSHQVTQMGQEVILRCVPISNHLYFYWYRQILGQKVEFLVSFYNNEISEKSEIFDDQFSVERPDGSNFTLKIRSTKLEDSAMYFCASSPPLTGQGYTFGSGTRLTVV.

The chain joins TRBV5-1 to TRBJ2-7; D call uncertain. Trimming pared 3 bases from V and 0 bases from J, leaving 7 bases between. CDR3 length: 13 residues. In germline, CDR1 is SGHRS, CDR2 YFSETQ. CDR3 residues: CASSSQSSYEQYF. CDR3 bases: TGCGCCAGCAGCTCCCAATCCTCCTACGAGCAGTACTTC.

The chain recombines TRBV4-1 with TRBJ2-7, with 7 bases aligning to TRBD1. Germline V gene data show CDR1 as MGHRA and CDR2 as YSYEKL. CDR3 length: 13 amino acids. V gave up 4 bases and J gave up 1 base; unmatched junction bases: 1. CDR3 in amino acids: CASSRGQSYEQYF. The DNA of the CDR3 is TGCGCCAGCAGCCGGGGACAGTCCTACGAGCAGTACTTC.

This chain joins TRBV12-3 or TRBV12-4 and TRBJ2-3; possible D gene TRBD1, 5 bases. Trimming left V 2 bases short and J 3 bases short, with 6 bases between. This CDR3 contains 13 residues. CDR3 amino acids: CASSLRQTDTQYF. The CDR3 DNA follows: TGTGCCAGCAGTTTACGACAGACAGATACGCAGTATTTT.

The rearrangement uses TRBV7-9 and TRBJ1-4; a possible D gene is TRBD1 (5 bases). Germline CDR1 is SEHNR and CDR2 is FQNEAQ (reference sequence). V lost 1 base, J lost 2 bases, and 11 bases lay in between. There are 16 residues in the CDR3. The CDR3 region has the DNA TGTGCCAGCAGCTTAGGGCAGGGTATCACTAATGAAAAACTGTTTTTT. Translating gives CASSLGQGITNEKLFF.

This chain uses TRBV7-6 with TRBJ2-1; TRBD2 matches at 7 bases. The CDR3 consists of 16 residues. CDR1 SGHVS and CDR2 FNYEAQ come from the germline V gene. V was pared by 1 base and J by 2 bases, with 5 bases of the junction left unmatched. The CDR3, as DNA: TGTGCCAGCAGCTTAGTAGCGGGCCAGGCCTACAATGAGCAGTTCTTC. Translation gives CASSLVAGQAYNEQFF.

J is TRBJ2-1 and V is TRBV18, with D possibly TRBD2 on 7 matching bases. CDR3 size: 14 residues. Trimming removed 1 base at V and 8 bases at J, with 12 bases between. Germline loops: CDR1 KGHSH, CDR2 LQKENI. Here the CDR3 reads CASSPLEGGDEQFF. CDR3 sequence (DNA): TGTGCCAGCTCACCACTTGAGGGGGGGGATGAGCAGTTCTTC. The full variable domain, in which reference TRBV18 and TRBJ2-1 provide the parts outside the CDR3, is NAGVMQNPRHLVRRRGQEARLRCSPMKGHSHVYWYRQLPEEGLKFMVYLQKENIIDESGMPKERFSAEFPKEGPSILRIQQVVRGDSAAYFCASSPLEGGDEQFFGPGTRLTVL.

The rearrangement links TRBV30 to TRBJ1-5; D unclear. This CDR3 has 13 amino acids. V was pared by 5 bases and J by 5 bases, with 13 bases between. The germline V gene has CDR1 GTSNPN and CDR2 SVGIG (reference sequence). As DNA, the CDR3 is TGTGCCTGGGGCATATCCGGGGATCAGCCCCAGCATTTT. Translated: CAWGISGDQPQHF.

The chain combines TRBV5-1 with TRBJ1-6, with TRBD1 matching 10 bases. Trimming took 0 bases from V and 9 from J; bases not matched to a gene: 3. This CDR3 is built from 15 residues. CDR1 and CDR2 from the germline V gene are SGHRS and YFSETQ. The DNA for the CDR3 is TGCGCCAGCAGCTTGGGGGACAGGGGTCTTTCACCCCTCCACTTT. Amino acid sequence: CASSLGDRGLSPLHF.

The chain uses TRBV6-1 and TRBJ2-1; 12 nucleotides agree with TRBD2. With 1 base clipped from V and 7 bases from J, the junction kept 2 bases outside the gene matches. The CDR3 runs to 15 residues. Germline loops: CDR1 MNHNS, CDR2 SASEGT. The CDR3 spells CASSEGLAGVNEQFF. In nucleotides, the CDR3 is TGTGCCAGCAGTGAAGGACTAGCGGGAGTTAATGAGCAGTTCTTC.

The chain combines TRBV24-1 with TRBJ2-3, with 7 bases matching TRBD1. This CDR3 has 15 residues. Per germline, CDR1 KGHDR and CDR2 SFDVKD. With 5 bases clipped from V and 3 bases from J, the junction kept 7 bases outside the gene matches. The CDR3 loop reads CATSGNRGTTDTQYF. The DNA of the CDR3 is TGTGCCACCAGTGGCAACAGGGGAACAACAGATACGCAGTATTTT.

The chain recombines TRBV11-2 with TRBJ2-1, with TRBD2 identical over 11 bases. The CDR3 is 16 amino acids. With V trimmed by 5 bases and J by 3 bases, 6 bases remained unmatched. Germline CDR1 SGHAT, CDR2 FQNNGV. The CDR3 DNA follows: TGTGCCAGCAGCCCCCCCGGGACTAGCGGCTACAATGAGCAGTTCTTC. This translates into CASSPPGTSGYNEQFF. The full variable domain, in which reference TRBV11-2 and TRBJ2-1 provide the parts outside the CDR3, is EAGVAQSPRYKIIEKRQSVAFWCNPISGHATLYWYQQILGQGPKLLIQFQNNGVVDDSQLPKDRFSAERLKGVDSTLKIQPAKLEDSAVYLCASSPPGTSGYNEQFFGPGTRLTVL.

The V gene is TRBV3-1 (or the pseudogene TRBV3-2), the J gene TRBJ2-7, with D perhaps TRBD1 (6 bases). Trimming shortened V by 2 bases and J by 2 bases, and 7 bases separated the two germline ends. Per the germline V gene, CDR1 is LGHDT and CDR2 is YNNKEL (reference sequence). The CDR3 extends over 13 amino acids. CDR3 protein: CASSQWTAYEQYF. DNA for the CDR3: TGTGCCAGCAGCCAATGGACAGCCTACGAGCAGTACTTC.

The chain uses TRBV5-1 and TRBJ1-6; TRBD1 aligns across 9 bases. The V segment lost 4 bases and the J segment 6 bases; nucleotides outside the gene matches: 2. The length of the CDR3 is 14 residues. Germline-derived CDR1 and CDR2 are SGHRS and YFSETQ. In nucleotides, the CDR3 is TGCGCCAGCAGCCCGGGACAGGGTAATTCACCCCTCCACTTT. This translates into CASSPGQGNSPLHF. Looking up the rest from reference TRBV5-1 and TRBJ1-6 gives the full variable domain: KAGVTQTPRYLIKTRGQQVTLSCSPISGHRSVSWYQQTPGQGLQFLFEYFSETQRNKGNFPGRFSGRQFSNSRSEMNVSTLELGDSALYLCASSPGQGNSPLHFGNGTRLTVT.

This chain links TRBV28 with TRBJ1-4; TRBD1 is a possible D gene (5 bases). With 3 bases removed from V and 8 bases from J, the gap between germline ends came to 10 bases. This CDR3 comprises 13 residues. From germline, CDR1 is MDHEN and CDR2 SYDVKM. CDR3 residues: CASSFGGEEKLFF. For the CDR3, the DNA is TGTGCCAGCAGTTTCGGGGGGGAGGAAAAACTGTTTTTT.

In this sample, this clone turned up once. V usage is TRBV6-5 and J usage is TRBJ2-7; no reliable D call. CDR3 length: 12 amino acids. Trimming removed 7 bases at V and 5 bases at J, with 12 bases between. The V gene's germline CDR1 is MNHEY and CDR2 SVGAGI. CDR3: CASTARQDEQYF. For the CDR3, the DNA is TGTGCCAGCACGGCTCGGCAGGACGAGCAGTACTTC.

The V and J genes are TRBV5-6 and TRBJ1-5; 8 bases align to TRBD1. The CDR3 sequence is 15 residues long. Trimming at V came to 2 bases and at J to 6 bases, leaving 7 bases not matched to a gene. Germline V gene lookup returns CDR1 SGHDT and CDR2 YYEEEE. CDR3 sequence reads: CASSFQAGGRQPQHF. Written as DNA, the CDR3 is TGTGCCAGCAGCTTCCAAGCAGGGGGCCGTCAGCCCCAGCATTTT.

This clone was observed a single time. This rearrangement joins TRBV19 to TRBJ2-3; 7 bases are shared with TRBD1. The CDR3 runs to 15 residues. Looked up from germline, CDR1 is LNHDA and CDR2 is SQIVND (reference sequence). With V trimmed by 4 bases and J by 2 bases, 6 bases remained unmatched. DNA for the CDR3: TGTGCCAGTAGTACCCAACAGGGGATCACAGATACGCAGTATTTT. Translating gives CASSTQQGITDTQYF.

This clone was observed once. The gene calls are TRBV7-9 and TRBJ1-2; unclear D gene. CDR3 length: 17 amino acids. Germline CDR1 and CDR2: SEHNR and FQNEAQ (reference sequence). Deletions cut 2 bases from V and 3 bases from J, with 19 bases between. The CDR3 DNA reads TGTGCCAGCAGCTTATTTCGGTTGGCGGCCGAGGACTATGGCTACACCTTC. Translation gives CASSLFRLAAEDYGYTF.

V and J are TRBV27 and TRBJ1-6, with D hard to call. The germline CDR1 and CDR2 sequences are MNHEY and SMNVEV (reference sequence). CDR3 length: 13 residues. With 6 bases removed from V and 3 bases from J, the gap between germline ends came to 6 bases. The CDR3 loop reads CASSYSYNSPLHF. The CDR3 coding sequence is TGTGCCAGCAGCTATAGCTATAATTCACCCCTCCACTTT.

For the CDR3, the DNA is TGTGCCAGCAACAAGGGACAGATTAATGAAAAACTGTTTTTT. Protein sequence: CASNKGQINEKLFF. The V call is TRBV2, the J call TRBJ1-4; TRBD1 aligns across 7 bases. This CDR3 comprises 14 residues. V trimming: 7 bases; J trimming: 4 bases; junction bases outside the gene matches: 6. CDR1 SNHLY and CDR2 FYNNEI come from the germline V gene. The variable domain in full, with the rest retrieved from reference TRBV2 and TRBJ1-4, is EPEVTQTPSHQVTQMGQEVILRCVPISNHLYFYWYRQILGQKVEFLVSFYNNEISEKSEIFDDQFSVERPDGSNFTLKIRSTKLEDSAMYFCASNKGQINEKLFFGSGTQLSVL.

The chain employs TRBV27 and TRBJ1-2; D is undetermined. Trimming pared 3 bases from V and 6 bases from J, leaving 8 bases between. The CDR3 is 12 residues long. Germline CDR1 and CDR2: MNHEY and SMNVEV (reference sequence). The DNA of the CDR3 is TGTGCCAGCAGTTTGGGAGGAAATGGCTACACCTTC. It specifies CASSLGGNGYTF.

The V call is TRBV10-2, the J call TRBJ1-1; no clear D gene. Germline assignment: CDR1 WSHSY and CDR2 SAAADI. V gave up 3 bases and J gave up 1 base, with 15 bases separating them. The CDR3 consists of 16 residues. CDR3 sequence reads: CASSDGPRTQNTEAFF. The CDR3 DNA reads TGCGCCAGCAGTGATGGTCCCCGGACTCAGAACACTGAAGCTTTCTTT.

The chain carries TRBV24-1 and TRBJ2-1, with TRBD1 matching 11 bases. This CDR3 comprises 16 residues. V shed 4 bases and J 6 bases; nucleotides not matched to a gene: 7. CDR1 and CDR2 (germline): KGHDR, SFDVKD. The CDR3 nucleotides are TGTGCCACCAGTGACGCTGGACAGGGGGCCGTCAATGAGCAGTTCTTC. Translation gives CATSDAGQGAVNEQFF.

This clone has only one observation. The chain carries TRBV7-9 and TRBJ2-7, with 8 bases lining up with TRBD1. Losses at the gene ends were 4 bases for V and 3 bases for J; bases not matched to a gene: 14. The V gene's germline CDR1 is SEHNR and CDR2 FQNEAQ (reference sequence). The CDR3 length is 17 residues. CDR3: CASSSGIRQGKYYEQYF. CDR3 in DNA: TGTGCCAGCAGCTCCGGAATACGACAGGGGAAATACTACGAGCAGTACTTC.

The chain carries TRBV4-1 and TRBJ1-1; maybe TRBD1 (5 bases). Germline values: CDR1 MGHRA, CDR2 YSYEKL. CDR3 length equals 15 residues. The germline V and J ends were trimmed by 1 base and 5 bases, with 14 bases remaining between them. The CDR3: CASSQGRTGRTEAFF. CDR3 nucleotides: TGCGCCAGCAGCCAAGGTCGAACAGGTAGGACTGAAGCTTTCTTT.

A note on this clone: The junction differs from germline at one of its ends, possibly a read error. The V call is TRBV24-1, the J call TRBJ2-2; D is undetermined. In germline, CDR1 is KGHDR, CDR2 SFDVKD. The CDR3 extends over 11 amino acids. CDR3 sequence: CATSDLSERFF. The CDR3 DNA is TGTGCCACCAGTGACCTCTCAGAGCGGTTTTTT.